Listed below are T cell receptor beta chains from one sample, sequenced in a study of blood T cell repertoires in COVID-19. TCRdb's table, derived via immunoSEQ multiplex PCR, lists solely in-frame clones and lacks some. The table lists 300,000 to 450,000 clones, 70% to 90% of them singletons. Sequenced sample: peripheral blood. The receptor set was obtained from a woman in her 30s with COVID-19, enrolled during active disease. The CDR3 runs from the conserved cysteine through the conserved F or W. D genes are given only for firm matches. Clone size is not always given. Where it is, it says once, few, many or a class for expanded clones.

>TRBJ2-2|TRBD2|TRBV7-2|.|14
CASSLGGGTGELFF
TGTGCCAGCAGCTTAGGGGGGGGAACCGGGGAGCTGTTTTTT
>TRBJ1-2|.|TRBV7-8|.|13
CASSVTAAGGYTF
TGTGCCAGCAGCGTGACTGCCGCGGGGGGCTACACCTTC
>TRBJ2-1|TRBD1|TRBV27|.|17
CASLSLWDREGDNEQFF
TGTGCCAGCCTATCACTTTGGGACAGGGAAGGGGACAATGAGCAGTTCTTC
>TRBJ2-3|TRBD2|TRBV5-1|.|16
CASSPGTTVRPDTQYF
TGCGCCAGCAGCCCCGGGACTACCGTTCGACCAGATACGCAGTATTTT
>TRBJ2-3|TRBD2|TRBV9|.|16
CASSPSAGGAGDTQYF
TGTGCCAGCAGCCCTTCGGCCGGGGGGGCAGGAGATACGCAGTATTTT
>TRBJ1-6|.|TRBV19|few|14
CASNFGSGNSPLHF
TGTGCCAGTAATTTTGGTTCGGGTAATTCACCCCTCCACTTT
>TRBJ1-1|.|TRBV30|.|14
CACQGAGEGTEAFF
TGTGCCTGCCAAGGGGCGGGGGAAGGTACTGAAGCTTTCTTT
>TRBJ1-1|.|TRBV11-3|.|15
CASSLEGGGNTEAFF
TGTGCCAGCAGCTTAGAAGGGGGTGGGAACACTGAAGCTTTCTTT
>TRBJ1-5|TRBD1|TRBV19|.|18
CASSGGLGGRNSNQPQHF
TGTGCCAGTAGTGGAGGTTTAGGGGGCAGAAATAGCAATCAGCCCCAGCATTTT
>TRBJ2-3|TRBD2|TRBV7-7|.|14
CASSEGLATDTQYF
TGTGCTAGCAGCGAGGGACTAGCGACAGATACGCAGTATTTT
>TRBJ1-4|TRBD1|TRBV4-1|.|17
CASSQEPTGQGAGKLFF
TGCGCCAGCAGCCAAGAACCGACGGGACAGGGGGCCGGGAAACTGTTTTTT
>TRBJ2-2|TRBD2|TRBV30|once|12
CARTAGAGELFF
TGTGCCCGGACGGCGGGGGCCGGGGAGCTGTTTTTT
>TRBJ1-5|.|TRBV5-8|.|17
CASSLGPTYYSNQPQHF
TGTGCCAGCAGCTTGGGACCCACCTACTATAGCAATCAGCCCCAGCATTTT
>TRBJ2-1|TRBD2|TRBV5-1|.|15
CASSQGLADYNEQFF
TGCGCCAGCAGCCAGGGACTAGCGGATTACAATGAGCAGTTCTTC
>TRBJ1-1|TRBD1|TRBV12-3/TRBV12-4|.|12
CASSPGGTEAFF
TGTGCCAGCAGTCCAGGGGGAACTGAAGCTTTCTTT
>TRBJ2-1|TRBD2|TRBV30|.|13
CAHDSGRTGRQFF
TGTGCCCACGATAGCGGGAGGACAGGCAGGCAGTTCTTC
>TRBJ1-6|TRBD1|TRBV4-3|.|16
CASSQRTGNYNSPLHF
TGCGCCAGCAGCCAGCGGACAGGCAACTATAATTCACCCCTCCACTTT